A single sample is the source of the 14 T cell receptor beta chains below, sequenced in a study of healthy donors' naive CD4 and CD8 T cells. Each TCR library used around 500 ng of total RNA and a linear amplification protocol. TCRdb reanalysed the reads using MiXCR and keeps one entry per CDR3 protein. The repertoire holds roughly 200,000 distinct CDR3 sequences, with 65% to 80% as singletons. The sequenced sample consisted of naive CD4+ and CD8+ T cells sorted from blood, pooled from several donors. These TCRs come from a pool of human donors in good health; the sample pools cells from several healthy donors.

This clonotype was observed a few times. The chain uses TRBV27 and TRBJ1-5, with no clear D. CDR1 and CDR2 (germline): MNHEY, SMNVEV (reference sequence). The CDR3 contains 14 residues. The ends were cut back, 4 bases at V and 1 base at J, with 8 bases in the middle. The CDR3 is CASSSLLSNQPQHF. The CDR3 DNA reads TGTGCCAGCAGTTCCCTGCTAAGCAATCAGCCCCAGCATTTT.

The chain couples TRBV6-2 or TRBV6-3 to TRBJ2-5, with D hard to call. Germline-derived CDR1 and CDR2 are MNHEY and SVGEGT. V lost 6 bases, J lost 4 bases, and 15 bases lay in between. The CDR3 loop spans 14 amino acids. The CDR3 region has the DNA TGTGCCAGCAGACCCTTAGGCACCGGAGAGACCCAGTACTTC. Translating gives CASRPLGTGETQYF.

The gene calls are TRBV24-1 and TRBJ2-1; the D gene could be TRBD1 or TRBD2 (5 bases each). V lost 7 bases and J lost 8, with 8 bases in between. Germline CDR1 and CDR2: KGHDR and SFDVKD. The length of the CDR3 is 11 residues. The chain's CDR3 is CATRLGDEQFF. CDR3 nucleotides: TGTGCCACCAGACTAGGGGATGAGCAGTTCTTC.

The rearrangement uses TRBV6-2 or TRBV6-3 and TRBJ1-5, with a weak D call TRBD1 (5 bases). The CDR3 contains 14 residues. Germline CDR1 is MNHEY and CDR2 is SVGEGT. V was pared by 6 bases and J by 4 bases, with 13 bases between. The CDR3 sequence: CASRPTVRNQPQHF. Written as DNA, the CDR3 is TGTGCCAGCAGGCCGACAGTCCGAAATCAGCCCCAGCATTTT.

The chain recombines TRBV5-1 with TRBJ2-5; D uncertain. The CDR3 has 14 amino acids. V dropped 7 bases and J dropped 0 bases, with 13 bases sitting between them. Germline CDR1 reads SGHRS; CDR2 reads YFSETQ. CDR3 sequence reads: CASAASNYQETQYF. The DNA for the CDR3 is TGCGCCAGCGCCGCGTCGAATTACCAAGAGACCCAGTACTTC.

The rearrangement links TRBV30 to TRBJ2-1; D is tentatively TRBD1 or TRBD2 (6 bases each). The germline V and J ends were trimmed by 5 bases and 3 bases, with 14 bases remaining between them. The CDR3 runs to 14 residues. Germline CDR1 reads GTSNPN; CDR2 reads SVGIG (reference sequence). The DNA of the CDR3 is TGTGCCTGGGGGAGAGGGGGGAACTACAATGAGCAGTTCTTC. This codes for CAWGRGGNYNEQFF.

This chain uses TRBV12-3 or TRBV12-4 with TRBJ2-4; TRBD2 is a possible D gene (5 bases). This CDR3 spans 13 amino acids. Trimming took 8 bases from V and 6 from J, leaving 14 bases between them. The CDR3 loop is CASSSSTRNIQYF. CDR3 DNA sequence: TGTGCCAGCTCATCTAGCACGCGAAACATTCAGTACTTC.

The rearrangement links TRBV15 to TRBJ2-3; D gene ambiguous. The germline V gene encodes CDR1 LNHNV and CDR2 YYDKDF (reference sequence). The CDR3 contains 13 residues. V lost 5 bases and J 3 bases, leaving 9 bases between the germline ends. Here the CDR3 DNA reads TGTGCCACCAGCTTGGGAATAACAGATACGCAGTATTTT. Residues: CATSLGITDTQYF.

The CDR3 DNA is TGCAGTGCTAGGTTCCAGTATGGTGGGTATGAGCAGTTCTTC. Encoded protein: CSARFQYGGYEQFF. The genes are TRBV20-1 and TRBJ2-1; D not certain. This CDR3 contains 14 residues. The V end was cut by 3 bases, the J end by 8 bases, with 17 bases between. Germline CDR1 and CDR2: DFQATT and SNEGSKA (reference sequence).

This clonotype occurred a few times. The gene calls are TRBV27 and TRBJ2-1, with 9 bases that match TRBD2. The length of the CDR3 is 15 residues. The V segment lost 3 bases and the J segment 6 bases; nucleotides outside the gene matches: 6. Germline lookup yields CDR1 MNHEY and CDR2 SMNVEV (reference sequence). CDR3 loop: CASSLGSGGPNEQFF. The CDR3 bases are TGTGCCAGCAGTTTGGGTAGCGGGGGCCCCAATGAGCAGTTCTTC.

This clonotype was counted a single time. The V and J genes are TRBV20-1 and TRBJ2-7; D is perhaps TRBD1 (6 bases). V shed 5 bases and J shed 12 bases, with 20 bases lying between them. CDR1 is DFQATT, CDR2 SNEGSKA, per germline (reference sequence). The CDR3 runs 12 residues. CDR3 amino acids: CSAVHPVGHRYF. The CDR3 bases are TGCAGTGCTGTCCACCCCGTGGGACACCGGTACTTC.

The chain joins TRBV5-1 to TRBJ1-5; no definite D call. The V end lost 2 bases, the J end lost 0 bases, and 9 bases lay between the germline ends. Looked up from germline, CDR1 is SGHRS and CDR2 is YFSETQ. This CDR3 contains 15 residues. CDR3 coding DNA: TGCGCCAGCAGCTTAACCTCAGGTAGCAATCAGCCCCAGCATTTT. Its protein product is CASSLTSGSNQPQHF.

The chain links TRBV5-1 to TRBJ1-1; tentatively, D is TRBD1 (6 bases). V lost 0 bases and J lost 7, with 16 bases in between. The germline CDR1 and CDR2 sequences are SGHRS and YFSETQ. The CDR3 covers 15 residues. As DNA, the CDR3 is TGCGCCAGCAGCTTGGATGGGGGCGGTTTCAGTGAAGCTTTCTTT. Translating gives CASSLDGGGFSEAFF.

V and J are TRBV12-3 or TRBV12-4 and TRBJ2-3, with 9 bases lining up with TRBD2. The CDR3 is made up of 16 amino acids. J gave up 1 base and V 8 bases, and 10 bases lay outside the gene matches. CDR3 in DNA: TGTGCCAGCCGGTCCCTTAGCGGGAGCCGCACAGATACGCAGTATTTT. Its translation is CASRSLSGSRTDTQYF.